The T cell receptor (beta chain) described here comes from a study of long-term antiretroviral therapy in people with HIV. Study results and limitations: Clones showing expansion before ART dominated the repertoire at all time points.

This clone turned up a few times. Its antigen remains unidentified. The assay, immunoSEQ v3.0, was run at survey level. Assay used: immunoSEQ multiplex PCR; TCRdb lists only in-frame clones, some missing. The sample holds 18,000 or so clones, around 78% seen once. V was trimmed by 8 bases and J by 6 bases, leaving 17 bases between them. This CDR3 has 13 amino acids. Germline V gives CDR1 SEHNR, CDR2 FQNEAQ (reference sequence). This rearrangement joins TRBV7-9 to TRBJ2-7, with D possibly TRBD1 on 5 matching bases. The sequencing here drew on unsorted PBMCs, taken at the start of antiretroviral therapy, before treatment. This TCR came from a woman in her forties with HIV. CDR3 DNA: TGTGCCAGCGATACTCAGGGTTTGGGCGAGCAGTACTTC. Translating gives CASDTQGLGEQYF.